This T cell receptor beta chain was sequenced during a study of blood T cell repertoires in COVID-19 (dated by TCRdb to 2018 to 2021). The study in broad terms: The collaborator samples originated in the United States, Italy and Spain and spanned the acute and convalescent phases of COVID-19. The prospective study material was composed of cDNA or gDNA derived from T cells, B-cell-depleted T cells, or PBMCs. The dataset comprised deeply sampled blood TCRbeta repertoires from subjects exposed to, actively infected with, or recovered from COVID-19. The repertoires were made available in a free public database intended to serve as a resource for research on the immune response to SARS-CoV-2. The samples were drawn from the first 160 participants of the ongoing ImmuneRACE study and from roughly 1,300 subjects provided by 6 global collaborators. The sample metadata nearly always contained a de-identified subject ID, COVID-19 status, age in years and sex. HLA class I and class II types, where available, came from metadata supplied by the sample provider rather than from assay-based typing.

As for this clone: Its recognized antigen is unknown. Per-base quality was not reported, and no clone a single base away is much larger than it.

CDR3 length: 11 amino acids, cysteine to phenylalanine. The retained sequence is limited to the CDR3, 33 bases, with the frame set at the first base. The V end loses 6 bases and the J end loses 10 bases, and a stretch of 11 bases separates them. As encoded in the germline V gene (reference sequence), CDR1 is SGHAT while CDR2 is FQDESV. Whole blood was collected in K2EDTA tubes by collaborating institutions according to the institutions' own protocols. Collaborator samples were shipped for TCRbeta analysis as frozen whole blood, isolated PBMCs, or DNA extracted from either sample type. The immunoSEQ Assay, a bias-controlled multiplex PCR, was used to amplify TCRbeta CDR3 regions from genomic DNA. As for the original processing: Within the assay, amplification of reference gene primers was used to estimate how many nucleated cells each sample contained. To quantify the absolute abundance of each unique TCRbeta CDR3 rearrangement, sequence reads were collapsed and filtered. For each sample, productive Simpson clonality was calculated by taking the square root of Simpson's diversity index across productive rearrangements. The immuneACCESS repertoire file appears here via TCRdb, limited to in-frame rearrangements. These files lack a portion of the clones; in checked studies, under half of the deficit traces to unresolved V genes, and the cause of the others is not known. Clonal size and the V and J genes are those of that table, whereas D and trimming came from the DNA. The sample yields 200,000 or so clones; 79% were counted once. The ten biggest clones cover 15% to 20% of the sample.

Points the paper makes about the study in general: Clinical and demographic metadata were provided uncurated, with the amount varying by source and participant.

This chain joins TRBV11-1 to TRBJ2-3, with an unclear D gene assignment. This receptor was identified in a man in his sixties with active or convalescent COVID-19. The sample was peripheral blood. The CDR3 is CASRSDYAQYF. The bases read TGTGCCAGCAGATCAGATTATGCGCAGTATTTT.